This T cell receptor beta chain was sequenced in a study of identical twins. The CDR3 contains 14 residues. The germline V gene has CDR1 SGHRS and CDR2 YFSETQ. The table lists this clonotype with many counts. Mismatch with germline at one junction end may stem from a read error. TCRdb reprocessed the 5' RACE reads with MiXCR, giving one entry per CDR3 protein. The table has 1.5 million or so distinct CDR3 sequences, around a third seen once. Sample: cord blood. This TCR came from a newborn girl in good health. The gene calls are TRBV5-1 and TRBJ2-2; no clear D gene. CDR3 nucleotides: TGTGCCAGCAGCTTAGACCGCGGCACCGGGGAGCTGTTTTTT. Translating it yields CASSLDRGTGELFF.